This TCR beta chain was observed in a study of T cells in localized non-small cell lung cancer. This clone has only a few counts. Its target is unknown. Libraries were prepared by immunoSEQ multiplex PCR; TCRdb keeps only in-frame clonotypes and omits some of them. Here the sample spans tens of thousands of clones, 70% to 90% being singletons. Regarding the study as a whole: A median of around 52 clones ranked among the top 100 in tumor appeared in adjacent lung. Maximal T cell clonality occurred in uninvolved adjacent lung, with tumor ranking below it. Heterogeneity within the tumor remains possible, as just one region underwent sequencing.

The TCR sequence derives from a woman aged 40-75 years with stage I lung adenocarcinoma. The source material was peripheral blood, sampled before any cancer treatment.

CDR3 region: CASSPTSGSTGELFF. CDR3 nucleotide sequence: TGTGCCAGCAGCCCCACTAGCGGGTCCACCGGGGAGCTGTTTTTT. The J gene is TRBJ2-2, the V gene TRBV5-4; TRBD2 agrees at 9 bases. CDR3 length: 15 amino acids. The germline gives CDR1 SGHNT, CDR2 YYREEE (reference sequence). Trimming removed 4 bases from V and 4 bases from J; junction bases left unmatched: 5.